This TCR beta chain was documented in a study of shared clonotypes between healthy human individuals. The CDR3 is 16 amino acids. The germline V gene has CDR1 SGHTA and CDR2 FQGTGA. V dropped 1 base and J dropped 8; count of bases not matched to a gene: 5. Replicate PCRs for sorted subsets used approximately 220 ng DNA; this equaled 30,000 to 35,000 T cell genomes. TCRdb keeps only in-frame clones here, not all; method: immunoSEQ multiplex PCR. The repertoire includes 550,000 to 700,000 clones, around 73% of them detected once, and around 1.8% sits in the top ten. The material sequenced was memory CD4+ T cells sorted from blood. Subset specified: CD45RA-negative fraction. The V and J genes are TRBV7-3 and TRBJ2-1, with 13 bases identical to TRBD2. This clonotype was obtained from a woman aged 25 to 39 in good health. CDR3 coding DNA: TGTGCCAGCAGCTTAATTGGGACTAGCGGGACAGATGAGCAGTTCTTC. Residues: CASSLIGTSGTDEQFF.